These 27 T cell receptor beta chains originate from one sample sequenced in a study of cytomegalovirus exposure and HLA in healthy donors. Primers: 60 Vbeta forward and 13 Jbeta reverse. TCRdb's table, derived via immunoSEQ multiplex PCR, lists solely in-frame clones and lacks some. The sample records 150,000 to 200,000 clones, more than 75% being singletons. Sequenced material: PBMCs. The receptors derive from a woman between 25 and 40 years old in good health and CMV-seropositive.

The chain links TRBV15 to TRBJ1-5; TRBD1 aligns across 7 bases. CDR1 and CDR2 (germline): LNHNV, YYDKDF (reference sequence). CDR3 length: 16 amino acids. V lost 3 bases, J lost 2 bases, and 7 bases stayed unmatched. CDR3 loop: CATSRYRGVGNQPQHF. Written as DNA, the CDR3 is TGTGCCACCAGCAGGTACAGGGGCGTTGGCAATCAGCCCCAGCATTTT.

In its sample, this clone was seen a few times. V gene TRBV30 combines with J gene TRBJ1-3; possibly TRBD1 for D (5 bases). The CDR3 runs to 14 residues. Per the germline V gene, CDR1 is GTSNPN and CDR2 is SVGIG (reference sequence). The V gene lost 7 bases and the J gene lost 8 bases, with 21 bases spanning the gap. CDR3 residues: CAFLAQGFVHTIYF. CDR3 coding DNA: TGTGCCTTCCTCGCCCAGGGATTTGTGCACACCATATATTTT.

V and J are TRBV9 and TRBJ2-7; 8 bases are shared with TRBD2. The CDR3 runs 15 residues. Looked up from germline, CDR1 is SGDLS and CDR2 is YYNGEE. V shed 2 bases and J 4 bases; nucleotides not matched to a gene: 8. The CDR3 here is CASSVLAGRGYEQYF. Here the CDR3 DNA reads TGTGCCAGCAGCGTGTTAGCGGGGAGGGGGTACGAGCAGTACTTC. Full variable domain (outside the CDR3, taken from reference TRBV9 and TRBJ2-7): DSGVTQTPKHLITATGQRVTLRCSPRSGDLSVYWYQQSLDQGLQFLIQYYNGEERAKGNILERFSAQQFPDLHSELNLSSLELGDSALYFCASSVLAGRGYEQYFGPGTRLTVT.

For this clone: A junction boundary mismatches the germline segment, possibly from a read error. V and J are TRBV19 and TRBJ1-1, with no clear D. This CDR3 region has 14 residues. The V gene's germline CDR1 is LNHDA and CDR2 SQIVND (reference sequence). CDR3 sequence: CASSILAGNPEAFF. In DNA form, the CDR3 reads TGTGCCAGTAGTATATTGGCGGGGAACCCTGAAGCTTTCTTT. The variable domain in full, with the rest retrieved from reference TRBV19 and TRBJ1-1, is DGGITQSPKYLFRKEGQNVTLSCEQNLNHDAMYWYRQDPGQGLRLIYYSQIVNDFQKGDIAEGYSVSREKKESFPLTVTSAQKNPTAFYLCASSILAGNPEAFFGQGTRLTVV.

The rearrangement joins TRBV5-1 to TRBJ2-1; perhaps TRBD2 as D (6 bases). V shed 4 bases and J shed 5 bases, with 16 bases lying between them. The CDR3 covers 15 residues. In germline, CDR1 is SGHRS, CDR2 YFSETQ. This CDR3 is CASSARRGGNNEQFF. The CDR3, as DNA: TGCGCCAGCAGCGCCCGGCGGGGCGGCAACAATGAGCAGTTCTTC.

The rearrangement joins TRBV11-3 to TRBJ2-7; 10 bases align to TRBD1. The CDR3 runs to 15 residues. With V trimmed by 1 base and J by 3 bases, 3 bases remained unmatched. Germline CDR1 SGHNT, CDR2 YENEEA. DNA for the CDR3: TGTGCCAGCAGCTTAGGGGGACAGGGGAACTACGAGCAGTACTTC. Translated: CASSLGGQGNYEQYF.

The CDR3 DNA reads as TGTGCCAGCAGTTATTTGGGGGGGGACCTGACTTTC. It specifies CASSYLGGDLTF. The chain carries TRBV27 and TRBJ2-6; TRBD2 agrees at 7 bases. Germline assignment: CDR1 MNHEY and CDR2 SMNVEV (reference sequence). The ends lost 4 bases at V and 15 bases at J; junction bases unmatched: 6. This CDR3 is 12 amino acids long.

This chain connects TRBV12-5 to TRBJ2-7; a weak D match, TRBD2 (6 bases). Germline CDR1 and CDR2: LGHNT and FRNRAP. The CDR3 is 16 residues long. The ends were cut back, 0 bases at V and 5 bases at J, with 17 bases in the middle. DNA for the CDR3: TGTGCTAGTGGTTTGGTACTCGGGGGAATTTTTAACGAGCAGTACTTC. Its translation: CASGLVLGGIFNEQYF.

The CDR3 DNA reads as TGTGCCAGCAGTTACCGAGGGACAGATGAAAAACTGTTTTTT. Translation gives CASSYRGTDEKLFF. V and J are TRBV6-5 and TRBJ1-4, with 7 positions matching TRBD1. V shed 2 bases, J shed 6 bases, and the junction held 3 bases outside the gene matches. Germline V gene sequence: CDR1 MNHEY, CDR2 SVGAGI. The CDR3 has 14 residues.

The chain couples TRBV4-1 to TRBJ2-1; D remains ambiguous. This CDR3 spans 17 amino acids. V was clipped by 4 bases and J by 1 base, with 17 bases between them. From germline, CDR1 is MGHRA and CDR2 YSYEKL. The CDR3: CASSRTERIFSYNEQFF. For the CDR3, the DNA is TGCGCCAGCAGCCGTACGGAGAGGATTTTTTCCTACAATGAGCAGTTCTTC.

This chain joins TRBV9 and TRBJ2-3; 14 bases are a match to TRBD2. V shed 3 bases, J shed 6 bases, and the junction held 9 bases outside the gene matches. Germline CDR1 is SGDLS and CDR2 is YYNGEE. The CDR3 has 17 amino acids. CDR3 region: CASSERLAGGAPDTQYF. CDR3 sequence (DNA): TGTGCCAGCAGCGAGAGACTAGCGGGGGGGGCACCGGATACGCAGTATTTT.

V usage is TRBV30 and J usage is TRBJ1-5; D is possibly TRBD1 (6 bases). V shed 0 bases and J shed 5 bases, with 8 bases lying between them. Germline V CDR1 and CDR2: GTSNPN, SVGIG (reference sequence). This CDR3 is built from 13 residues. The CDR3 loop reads CAWSVKGDQPQHF. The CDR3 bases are TGTGCCTGGAGTGTAAAGGGGGATCAGCCCCAGCATTTT.

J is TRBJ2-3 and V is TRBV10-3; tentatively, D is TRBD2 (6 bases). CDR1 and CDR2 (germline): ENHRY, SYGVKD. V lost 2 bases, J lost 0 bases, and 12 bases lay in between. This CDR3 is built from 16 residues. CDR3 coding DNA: TGTGCCATCAGTGAGAGCGAGCGGGCCAGCACAGATACGCAGTATTTT. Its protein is CAISESERASTDTQYF.

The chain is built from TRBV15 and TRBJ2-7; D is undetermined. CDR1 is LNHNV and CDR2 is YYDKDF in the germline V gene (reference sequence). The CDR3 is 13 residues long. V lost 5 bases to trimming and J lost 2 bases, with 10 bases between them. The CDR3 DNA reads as TGTGCCACCAGCTCGTCCGCAGCCTACGAGCAGTACTTC. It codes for CATSSSAAYEQYF.

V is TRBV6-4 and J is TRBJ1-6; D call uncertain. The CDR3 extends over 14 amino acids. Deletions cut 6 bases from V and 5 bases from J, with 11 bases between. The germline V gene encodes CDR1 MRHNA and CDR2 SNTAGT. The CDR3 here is CASSEATDNSPLHF. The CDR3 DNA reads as TGTGCCAGCAGCGAGGCAACCGATAATTCACCCCTCCACTTT.

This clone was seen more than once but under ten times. The CDR3 nucleotides are TGTGCCAGCAGTAAAAACTATGGGCAAGAGACCCAGTACTTC. This translates into CASSKNYGQETQYF. This chain uses TRBV5-4 with TRBJ2-5; D uncertain. Germline V lookup: CDR1 SGHNT, CDR2 YYREEE (reference sequence). This CDR3 has 14 amino acids. V dropped 5 bases and J dropped 2 bases, with 13 bases sitting between them.

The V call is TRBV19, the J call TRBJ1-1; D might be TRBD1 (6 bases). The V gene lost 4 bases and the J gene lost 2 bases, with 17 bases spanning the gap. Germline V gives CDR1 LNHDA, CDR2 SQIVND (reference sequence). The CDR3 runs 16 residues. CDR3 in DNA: TGTGCCAGTAGTACACAGCACGGGACAACCAACACTGAAGCTTTCTTT. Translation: CASSTQHGTTNTEAFF.

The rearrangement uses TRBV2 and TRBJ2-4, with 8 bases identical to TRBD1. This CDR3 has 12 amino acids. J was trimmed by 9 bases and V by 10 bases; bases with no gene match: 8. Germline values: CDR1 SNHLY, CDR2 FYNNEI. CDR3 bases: TGTGCCACCCTGGACAGGGAAGCCATTCAGTACTTC. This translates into CATLDREAIQYF.

The CDR3 DNA reads as TGTGCCAGCAGCGTAGAACACTACGGCAATCAGCCCCAGCATTTT. The encoded protein is CASSVEHYGNQPQHF. J is TRBJ1-5 and V is TRBV9; D not resolved. The CDR3 spans 15 residues. In germline, CDR1 is SGDLS, CDR2 YYNGEE. V was pared by 0 bases and J by 2 bases, with 9 bases between.

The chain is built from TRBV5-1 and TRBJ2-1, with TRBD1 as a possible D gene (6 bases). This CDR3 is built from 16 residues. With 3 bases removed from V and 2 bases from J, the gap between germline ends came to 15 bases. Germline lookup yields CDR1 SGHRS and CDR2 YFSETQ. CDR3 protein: CASSWAGGETYNEQFF. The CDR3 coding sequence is TGCGCCAGCAGCTGGGCTGGGGGCGAAACCTACAATGAGCAGTTCTTC.

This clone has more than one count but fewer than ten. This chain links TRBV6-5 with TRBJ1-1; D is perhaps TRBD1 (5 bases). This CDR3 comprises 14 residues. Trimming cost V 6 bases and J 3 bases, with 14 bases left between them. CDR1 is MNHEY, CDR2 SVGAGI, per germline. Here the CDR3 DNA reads TGTGCCAGCAGCCTCGACAGTGGGGACACTGAAGCTTTCTTT. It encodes CASSLDSGDTEAFF.

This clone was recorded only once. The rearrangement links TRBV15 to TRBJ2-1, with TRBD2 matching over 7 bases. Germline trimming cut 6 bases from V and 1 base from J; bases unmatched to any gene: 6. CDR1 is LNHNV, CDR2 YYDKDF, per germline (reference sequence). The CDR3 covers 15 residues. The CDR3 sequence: CATRTGGGSYNEQFF. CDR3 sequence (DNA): TGTGCCACCAGAACAGGCGGGGGATCCTACAATGAGCAGTTCTTC.

The CDR3 DNA reads as TGTGCCAGCAGTCCTACAGGGCCGTTTACGACCGGGGAGCTGTTTTTT. Protein sequence: CASSPTGPFTTGELFF. The chain couples TRBV7-9 to TRBJ2-2; maybe TRBD1 (6 bases). CDR3 length: 16 residues. Germline loops: CDR1 SEHNR, CDR2 FQNEAQ (reference sequence). V shed 6 bases and J shed 5 bases, with 19 bases lying between them. Drawing the rest from reference TRBV7-9 and TRBJ2-2, the complete variable domain is DTGVSQNPRHKITKRGQNVTFRCDPISEHNRLYWYRQTLGQGPEFLTYFQNEAQLEKSRLLSDRFSAERPKGSFSTLEIQRTEQGDSAMYLCASSPTGPFTTGELFFGEGSRLTVL.

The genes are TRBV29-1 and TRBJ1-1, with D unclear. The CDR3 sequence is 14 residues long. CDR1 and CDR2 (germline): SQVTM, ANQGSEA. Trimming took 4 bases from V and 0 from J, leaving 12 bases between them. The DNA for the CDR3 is TGCAGCGTTGTGTATGGTCACATGAACACTGAAGCTTTCTTT. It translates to CSVVYGHMNTEAFF.

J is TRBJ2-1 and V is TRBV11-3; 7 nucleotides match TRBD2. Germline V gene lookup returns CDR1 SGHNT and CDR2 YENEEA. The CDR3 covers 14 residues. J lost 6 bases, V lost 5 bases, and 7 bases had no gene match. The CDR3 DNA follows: TGTGCCAGCAGCCCCCCCGCGGGAGTCAATGAGCAGTTCTTC. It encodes CASSPPAGVNEQFF.

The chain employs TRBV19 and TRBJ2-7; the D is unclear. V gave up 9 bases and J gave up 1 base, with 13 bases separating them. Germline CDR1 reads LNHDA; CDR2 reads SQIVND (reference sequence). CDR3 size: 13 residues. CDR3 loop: CASTPDGSYEQYF. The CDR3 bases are TGTGCCAGCACACCAGACGGGTCCTACGAGCAGTACTTC.

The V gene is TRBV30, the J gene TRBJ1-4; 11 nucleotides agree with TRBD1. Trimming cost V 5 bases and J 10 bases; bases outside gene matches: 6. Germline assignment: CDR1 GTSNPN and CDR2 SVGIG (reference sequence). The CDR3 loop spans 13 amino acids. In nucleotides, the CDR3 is TGTGCCTGGGGACAGGGGGCAAGGGGAAAACTGTTTTTT. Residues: CAWGQGARGKLFF.